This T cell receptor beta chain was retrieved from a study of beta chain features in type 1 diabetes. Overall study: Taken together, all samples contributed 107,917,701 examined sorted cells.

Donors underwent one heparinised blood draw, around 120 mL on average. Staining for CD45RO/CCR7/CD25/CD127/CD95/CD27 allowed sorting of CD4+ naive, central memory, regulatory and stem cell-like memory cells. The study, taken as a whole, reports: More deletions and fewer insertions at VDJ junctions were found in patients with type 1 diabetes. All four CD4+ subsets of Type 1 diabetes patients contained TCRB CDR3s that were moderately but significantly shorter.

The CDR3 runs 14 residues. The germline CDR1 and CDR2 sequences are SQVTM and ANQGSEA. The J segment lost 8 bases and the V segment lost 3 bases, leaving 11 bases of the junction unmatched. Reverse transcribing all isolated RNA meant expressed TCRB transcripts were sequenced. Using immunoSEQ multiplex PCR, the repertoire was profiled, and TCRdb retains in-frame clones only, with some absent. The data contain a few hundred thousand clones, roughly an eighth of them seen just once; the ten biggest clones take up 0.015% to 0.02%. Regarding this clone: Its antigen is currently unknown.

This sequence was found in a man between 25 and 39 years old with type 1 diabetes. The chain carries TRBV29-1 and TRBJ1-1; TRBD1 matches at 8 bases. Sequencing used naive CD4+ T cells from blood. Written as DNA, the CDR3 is TGCAGCGTTGAGAAATCCCAGGGGGCTGTGGAAGCTTTCTTT. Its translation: CSVEKSQGAVEAFF.